These T cell receptor beta chains were read from a single sample in a study of human T cells and chemical hapten exposure. TCRdb re-called the RACE reads with MiXCR, one entry per CDR3 protein. This table holds 95,000 or so distinct CDR3 sequences, over 9.5% found once. Sequencing was performed on whole blood, taken in connection with sensitization to the hapten diphenylcyclopropenone (DPC). These receptors were obtained from a woman between 40 and 55 years old with alopecia areata. Some clones in this sample may be carry-over from other donors' samples. Each CDR3 is given with its conserved first and last residue. The D gene is left open where the match is weak. Some rows mark clone size as missing; the rest say once, few, many or name a class of expanded clone.

V: TRBV7-9; D: NA; J: TRBJ1-5; size: few; CDR3: CASSLIGVEPQHF; DNA: TGTGCCAGCAGCTTAATTGGGGTGGAGCCCCAGCATTTT
V: TRBV29-1; D: NA; J: TRBJ1-1; size: NA; CDR3: CSVGNWGTEAFF; DNA: TGCAGCGTGGGTAATTGGGGCACTGAAGCTTTCTTT
V: TRBV24-1; D: NA; J: TRBJ2-7; size: many; CDR3: CATRQSGSHEQYF; DNA: TGTGCCACCAGGCAGTCAGGTAGTCACGAGCAGTACTTC
V: TRBV20-1; D: NA; J: TRBJ1-5; size: many; CDR3: CSASSDRSSRDNQPQHF; DNA: TGCAGTGCTAGTAGTGACAGGAGTAGCAGGGACAATCAGCCCCAGCATTTT
V: TRBV7-3; D: NA; J: TRBJ2-5; size: many; CDR3: CASAISGPQETQYF; DNA: TGTGCCAGCGCTATTTCAGGGCCTCAAGAGACCCAGTACTTC
V: TRBV28; D: NA; J: TRBJ2-5; size: many; CDR3: CASSLRGTAQETQYF; DNA: TGTGCCAGCAGTTTACGCGGGACAGCACAAGAGACCCAGTACTTC
V: TRBV19; D: NA; J: TRBJ1-2; size: many; CDR3: CASSPDPGGYTF; DNA: TGTGCCAGTAGCCCAGACCCCGGTGGCTACACCTTC
V: TRBV29-1; D: NA; J: TRBJ2-1; size: few; CDR3: CSVHRVYYNEQFF; DNA: TGCAGCGTCCACAGGGTTTACTACAATGAGCAGTTCTTC
V: TRBV6-6; D: NA; J: TRBJ1-1; size: few; CDR3: CASSYPIRGTEAFF; DNA: TGTGCCAGCAGTTACCCCATCCGAGGGACTGAAGCTTTCTTT
V: TRBV5-5; D: NA; J: TRBJ2-5; size: many; CDR3: CASSLAAAGQETQYF; DNA: TGTGCCAGCAGCTTGGCCGCGGCAGGTCAAGAGACCCAGTACTTC
V: TRBV27; D: TRBD2; J: TRBJ2-1; size: few; CDR3: CASTQTLGLAGGEQFF; DNA: TGTGCCAGCACCCAGACCCTGGGACTAGCGGGAGGTGAGCAGTTCTTC
V: TRBV20-1; D: NA; J: TRBJ2-5; size: NA; CDR3: CSARSSLQETQYF; DNA: TGCAGTGCGCGATCCAGTCTCCAAGAGACCCAGTACTTC
V: TRBV18; D: NA; J: TRBJ2-1; size: few; CDR3: CASSPLADNEQFF; DNA: TGTGCCAGCTCACCGCTTGCAGACAATGAGCAGTTCTTC
V: TRBV7-7; D: NA; J: TRBJ2-3; size: many; CDR3: CASSLEAGPTDTQYF; DNA: TGTGCCAGCAGCTTAGAGGCGGGACCCACAGATACGCAGTATTTT
V: TRBV7-9; D: NA; J: TRBJ2-5; size: many; CDR3: CASSLGSYQETQYF; DNA: TGTGCCAGCAGCTTAGGGAGTTATCAAGAGACCCAGTACTTC
V: TRBV12-3/TRBV12-4; D: NA; J: TRBJ1-1; size: NA; CDR3: CASSFKGKRTEAFF; DNA: TGTGCCAGCAGTTTCAAGGGCAAGCGCACTGAAGCTTTCTTT